A selection of T cell receptor beta chains follows, all from one sample in a study of healthy donors' naive CD4 and CD8 T cells. TCRdb re-derived calls from the reads in MiXCR, one entry per CDR3 protein. The repertoire includes about 180,000 distinct CDR3 sequences, around 74% of them detected once, and 2% to 2.5% sits in the top ten. The specimen was naive CD4+ and CD8+ T cells sorted from blood, pooled from several donors. The receptors derive from a pool of human donors in good health; the sample pools cells from several healthy donors. The CDR3 runs from the conserved cysteine through the conserved F or W. The D gene is left open where the match is weak. Some rows have no size entry. The others give once, few or many, or a class for an expanded clone.

V: TRBV19
J: TRBJ2-3
size: once
D: -
DNA: TGTGCCAGTAGTATAGTTTCGACTAGAGCAGCGGGAGATACGCAGTATTTT
CDR3: CASSIVSTRAAGDTQYF

V: TRBV12-3/TRBV12-4
J: TRBJ2-7
size: -
D: -
DNA: TGTGCCAGCAGTGTGGACATTTACGAGCAGTACTTC
CDR3: CASSVDIYEQYF

V: TRBV12-3/TRBV12-4
J: TRBJ2-5
size: once
D: TRBD2
DNA: TGTGCCAGCAGTGCCGGGACTAGCGGGAGGGGAGAGACCCAGTACTTC
CDR3: CASSAGTSGRGETQYF

V: TRBV7-8
J: TRBJ2-3
size: -
D: -
DNA: TGTGCCAGCAGCCCAACAGGGACCGGGACAGATACGCAGTATTTT
CDR3: CASSPTGTGTDTQYF

V: TRBV6-5
J: TRBJ1-5
size: -
D: -
DNA: TGTGCCAGTGGGTTAGGGGGAATGCAGCCCCAGCATTTT
CDR3: CASGLGGMQPQHF

V: TRBV29-1
J: TRBJ2-1
size: -
D: -
DNA: TGCAGCGTTGTCCCTGGACAGTACAATGAGCAGTTCTTC
CDR3: CSVVPGQYNEQFF

V: TRBV13
J: TRBJ2-7
size: -
D: -
DNA: TGTGCCAGCAGCTTAATAATAGCCTACGAGCAGTACTTC
CDR3: CASSLIIAYEQYF

V: TRBV11-2
J: TRBJ2-7
size: once
D: -
DNA: TGTGCCAGCAGCCCTCCCGTGGCGGACGAGCAGTACTTC
CDR3: CASSPPVADEQYF

V: TRBV15
J: TRBJ2-7
size: -
D: -
DNA: TGTGCCACCAGCAGAGATCTTCGCGGGGTATACGAGCAGTACTTC
CDR3: CATSRDLRGVYEQYF

V: TRBV11-2
J: TRBJ2-1
size: -
D: TRBD2
DNA: TGTGCCAGCACAAATTTAGCGGGAGTTCTCCCCATCGGGTTCTTC
CDR3: CASTNLAGVLPIGFF

V: TRBV6-5
J: TRBJ2-7
size: -
D: TRBD1
DNA: TGTGCCAGCAGCCTCGGGACAGTCTACGAGCAGTACTTC
CDR3: CASSLGTVYEQYF

V: TRBV6-1
J: TRBJ2-7
size: -
D: -
DNA: TGTGCCAGCAGTGTCAAAGCCCGGGACCACGAGCAGTACTTC
CDR3: CASSVKARDHEQYF

V: TRBV12-3/TRBV12-4
J: TRBJ2-3
size: few
D: TRBD1
DNA: TGTGCCAGCAGTTTCGGGTCAGGGGGCGTATTAGATACGCAGTATTTT
CDR3: CASSFGSGGVLDTQYF

V: TRBV19
J: TRBJ2-4
size: -
D: TRBD2
DNA: TGTGCCAGTTGCCGGGACCGGGGGGACATTCAGTACTTC
CDR3: CASCRDRGDIQYF

V: TRBV6-5
J: TRBJ1-2
size: -
D: -
DNA: TGTGCCAGCAGTTACGGGGGCGACTATGGCTACACCTTC
CDR3: CASSYGGDYGYTF

V: TRBV27
J: TRBJ1-6
size: -
D: -
DNA: TGTGCCAGCACCTCAGGGATATGGGATAATTCACCCCTCCACTTT
CDR3: CASTSGIWDNSPLHF

V: TRBV29-1
J: TRBJ2-7
size: few
D: TRBD1
DNA: TGCAGCGTCCTCGGACAGGAGGACTACGAGCAGTACTTC
CDR3: CSVLGQEDYEQYF

V: TRBV29-1
J: TRBJ2-7
size: -
D: TRBD2
DNA: TGCAGCTCCCGGACTAGCGGGAGTTACGAGCAGTACTTC
CDR3: CSSRTSGSYEQYF

V: TRBV7-2
J: TRBJ2-2
size: -
D: TRBD2
DNA: TGTGCCAGCAGTTCGACTAGCGGGAGGGACACCGGGGAGCTGTTTTTT
CDR3: CASSSTSGRDTGELFF

V: TRBV19
J: TRBJ2-7
size: -
D: -
DNA: TGTGCCAGTAGTATCGGTCTAATGCGCGAGCAGTACTTC
CDR3: CASSIGLMREQYF

V: TRBV20-1
J: TRBJ1-6
size: once
D: -
DNA: TGCAGTGCACAGGGTAATTCACCCCTCCACTTT
CDR3: CSAQGNSPLHF

V: TRBV27
J: TRBJ1-5
size: -
D: TRBD1
DNA: TGTGCCAGCAGTTTACGGACAGGGTTGCAGCCCCAGCATTTT
CDR3: CASSLRTGLQPQHF

V: TRBV6-6
J: TRBJ2-5
size: -
D: TRBD2
DNA: TGTGCCAGCAGGGGAGGGCAAGAGACCCAGTACTTC
CDR3: CASRGGQETQYF

V: TRBV29-1
J: TRBJ1-6
size: -
D: TRBD1
DNA: TGCAGCGTTGGACAGGGGAGTAATTCACCCCTCCACTTT
CDR3: CSVGQGSNSPLHF

V: TRBV6-1
J: TRBJ2-1
size: -
D: -
DNA: TGTGCCAGCAGTCCAGGACCGAGGTACGAGCAGTTCTTC
CDR3: CASSPGPRYEQFF

V: TRBV27
J: TRBJ1-2
size: -
D: TRBD1
DNA: TGTGCCAGCAGTACAGGGGTTTCCTATGGCTACACCTTC
CDR3: CASSTGVSYGYTF

V: TRBV20-1
J: TRBJ2-7
size: -
D: TRBD2
DNA: TGCAGTGCTAGAGGGACTAGTATTGACTACGAGCAGTACTTC
CDR3: CSARGTSIDYEQYF

V: TRBV27
J: TRBJ2-1
size: -
D: -
DNA: TGTGCCAGCAGTTTGTGGGGATCGGACAATGAGCAGTTCTTC
CDR3: CASSLWGSDNEQFF

V: TRBV29-1
J: TRBJ2-2
size: once
D: TRBD2
DNA: TGCAGCGTTCGTGAGCGGGAGCGGTTTAACACCGGGGAGCTGTTTTTT
CDR3: CSVRERERFNTGELFF

V: TRBV29-1
J: TRBJ2-1
size: few
D: TRBD2
DNA: TGCAGCGTTGAGGGCCCCCTAGCGGGGGGGACCAATGAGCAGTTCTTC
CDR3: CSVEGPLAGGTNEQFF

V: TRBV29-1
J: TRBJ2-3
size: -
D: -
DNA: TGCAGCGTTGAGGTTTTCGATACGCAGTATTTT
CDR3: CSVEVFDTQYF

V: TRBV29-1
J: TRBJ2-1
size: once
D: -
DNA: TGCAGCGTTCTGGGGGGACTTTACTCCTACAATGAGCAGTTCTTC
CDR3: CSVLGGLYSYNEQFF

V: TRBV29-1
J: TRBJ1-6
size: few
D: -
DNA: TGCAGCGTTCCCTCGCAGGGTAGAAAGGATAATTCACCCCTCCACTTT
CDR3: CSVPSQGRKDNSPLHF

V: TRBV19
J: TRBJ1-1
size: once
D: -
DNA: TGTGCCAGTAGTGACACAGGGCTGAACACTGAAGCTTTCTTT
CDR3: CASSDTGLNTEAFF

V: TRBV7-9
J: TRBJ2-2
size: -
D: -
DNA: TGTGCCAGCAGCTTAGGGACGGCCGACACCGGGGAGCTGTTTTTT
CDR3: CASSLGTADTGELFF

V: TRBV27
J: TRBJ1-6
size: -
D: TRBD1
DNA: TGTGCCAGCAGTTTGGACAGGGTCGGATCACCCCTCCACTTT
CDR3: CASSLDRVGSPLHF

V: TRBV27
J: TRBJ2-1
size: -
D: -
DNA: TGTGCCAGCAGTTTACCGCACAATGAGCAGTTCTTC
CDR3: CASSLPHNEQFF

V: TRBV19
J: TRBJ2-4
size: -
D: TRBD1
DNA: TGTGCCAGTAGTATAGAGACAGGGCGGAGTCAGTACTTC
CDR3: CASSIETGRSQYF

V: TRBV6-5
J: TRBJ1-1
size: few
D: -
DNA: TGTGCCAGCAGTTATGACGGGAACACTGAAGCTTTCTTT
CDR3: CASSYDGNTEAFF

V: TRBV29-1
J: TRBJ1-1
size: -
D: -
DNA: TGCAGCGTTCGGACTAGGGGCGCAGCTTTCTTT
CDR3: CSVRTRGAAFF

V: TRBV27
J: TRBJ1-1
size: -
D: TRBD1
DNA: TGTGCCAGCAGAACTGGGACAGCTGAAGCTTTCTTT
CDR3: CASRTGTAEAFF